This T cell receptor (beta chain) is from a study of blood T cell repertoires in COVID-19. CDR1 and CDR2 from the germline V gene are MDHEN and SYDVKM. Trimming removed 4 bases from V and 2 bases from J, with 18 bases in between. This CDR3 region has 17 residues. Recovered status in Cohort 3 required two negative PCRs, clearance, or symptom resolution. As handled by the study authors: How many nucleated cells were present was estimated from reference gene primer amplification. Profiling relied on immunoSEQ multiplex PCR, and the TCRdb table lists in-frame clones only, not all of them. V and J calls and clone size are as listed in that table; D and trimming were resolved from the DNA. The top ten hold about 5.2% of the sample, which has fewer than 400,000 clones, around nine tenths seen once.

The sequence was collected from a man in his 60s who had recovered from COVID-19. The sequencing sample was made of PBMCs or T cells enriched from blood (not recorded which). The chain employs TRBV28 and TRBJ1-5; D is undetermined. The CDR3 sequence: CASSSPMAGVGNQPQHF. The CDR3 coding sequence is TGTGCCAGCAGTTCCCCAATGGCGGGCGTCGGCAATCAGCCCCAGCATTTT. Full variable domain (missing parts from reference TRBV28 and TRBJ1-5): DVKVTQSSRYLVKRTGEKVFLECVQDMDHENMFWYRQDPGLGLRLIYFSYDVKMKEKGDIPEGYSVSREKKERFSLILESASTNQTSMYLCASSSPMAGVGNQPQHFGDGTRLSIL.